One and the same sample provided the 25 T cell receptor beta chains below, sequenced in a study of response to subunit inactivated influenza vaccine. TCRdb re-called the RT-PCR reads through MiXCR, storing one row per CDR3 protein. The sample includes about 500,000 distinct CDR3 sequences, about 15% of them seen just once. Source: CD4+ T cells sorted from PBMCs, taken less than 25 months after vaccination. The receptors originated from a man aged 50-75 years who received an inactivated influenza vaccine.

V and J are TRBV7-2 and TRBJ2-1; perhaps D is TRBD1 or TRBD2 (6 bases each). This CDR3 region has 15 residues. The ends were cut back, 1 base at V and 8 bases at J, with 15 bases in the middle. Germline CDR1 reads SGHTA; CDR2 reads FQGNSA. The CDR3 reads CASSLVRGPRDEQFF. DNA for the CDR3: TGTGCCAGCAGCTTAGTACGGGGGCCCAGGGATGAGCAGTTCTTC.

This clonotype was seen a few times. V and J are TRBV7-2 and TRBJ2-1; perhaps D is TRBD1 or TRBD2 (5 bases each). This CDR3 contains 15 residues. V lost 2 bases and J 0 bases, leaving 8 bases between the germline ends. Germline CDR1 and CDR2: SGHTA and FQGNSA. Here the CDR3 DNA reads TGTGCCAGCAGCTTAAGGGGAGCCTCCTACAATGAGCAGTTCTTC. Amino acids: CASSLRGASYNEQFF.

The sample holds a few counts of this clonotype. The genes are TRBV29-1 and TRBJ2-1; D may match TRBD1 or TRBD2 (6 bases each). This CDR3 is built from 15 residues. V was pared by 6 bases and J by 2 bases, with 17 bases between. The germline CDR1 and CDR2 sequences are SQVTM and ANQGSEA. DNA of the CDR3: TGCAGCGTCTACCCGGGGGCGGAGGCCTACAATGAGCAGTTCTTC. Translated: CSVYPGAEAYNEQFF.

The V and J genes are TRBV5-1 and TRBJ1-1; maybe TRBD1 (5 bases). This CDR3 comprises 13 residues. V was pared by 0 bases and J by 8 bases, with 11 bases between. Germline loops: CDR1 SGHRS, CDR2 YFSETQ. The CDR3 sequence is CASSLDWGPEAFF. The DNA for the CDR3 is TGCGCCAGCAGCTTGGATTGGGGCCCCGAAGCTTTCTTT.

This clonotype was observed many times. The rearrangement uses TRBV20-1 and TRBJ2-1, with TRBD2 identical over 12 bases. Germline values: CDR1 DFQATT, CDR2 SNEGSKA (reference sequence). Losses at the gene ends were 1 base for V and 4 bases for J; bases not matched to a gene: 5. This CDR3 spans 16 amino acids. CDR3 sequence (DNA): TGCAGTGCTAGAGGGCTAGCGGGGGGGCCATACAATGAGCAGTTCTTC. Its translation: CSARGLAGGPYNEQFF.

This sequence joins TRBV4-2 and TRBJ2-3, with D tentatively TRBD2 (6 bases). Germline assignment: CDR1 LGHNA and CDR2 YNFKEQ. The ends were cut back, 2 bases at V and 4 bases at J, with 19 bases in the middle. The length of the CDR3 is 17 residues. The CDR3 DNA follows: TGTGCCAGCAGCCAATCGTCTGGGAGGCTGTTGCCAGATACGCAGTATTTT. It encodes CASSQSSGRLLPDTQYF.

There are many counts of this clonotype. V gene TRBV6-2 or TRBV6-3 combines with J gene TRBJ2-1; tentative D call: TRBD2 (5 bases). V was clipped by 6 bases and J by 6 bases, with 12 bases between them. Germline V lookup: CDR1 MNHEY, CDR2 SVGEGT. The CDR3 has 13 residues. The CDR3 sequence is CASSPDWINEQFF. Here the CDR3 DNA reads TGTGCCAGCAGCCCGGACTGGATCAATGAGCAGTTCTTC.

This clonotype was observed a few times. The gene calls are TRBV12-3 or TRBV12-4 and TRBJ2-5; TRBD1 aligns across 10 bases. V dropped 3 bases and J dropped 5; count of bases not matched to a gene: 6. The CDR3 length is 15 residues. CDR3 nucleotides: TGTGCCAGCAGTTTTGGGACAGGGGTGGCGGAGACCCAGTACTTC. This encodes CASSFGTGVAETQYF.

V and J are TRBV7-8 and TRBJ2-2; D possibly corresponds to TRBD2 (5 bases). Germline V gene data show CDR1 as SGHVS and CDR2 as FQNEAQ. V was clipped by 3 bases and J by 0 bases, with 8 bases between them. This CDR3 is built from 15 residues. CDR3 DNA: TGTGCCAGCAGCTTTTACGGGACGAACACCGGGGAGCTGTTTTTT. Its protein is CASSFYGTNTGELFF.

This clonotype appeared a few times. V is TRBV4-1 and J is TRBJ2-5; D uncertain. Per germline, CDR1 MGHRA and CDR2 YSYEKL. This CDR3 comprises 15 residues. V was cut by 7 bases and J by 3 bases, with 18 bases left in between. CDR3 bases: TGCGCCAGCACCAGGAGAGTCCTACGAGAAGAGACCCAGTACTTC. As protein: CASTRRVLREETQYF.

This clonotype was counted a few times. The chain employs TRBV29-1 and TRBJ2-4; D is perhaps TRBD1 (5 bases). Deletions cut 6 bases from V and 0 bases from J, with 9 bases between. Germline V lookup: CDR1 SQVTM, CDR2 ANQGSEA. This CDR3 contains 13 residues. The CDR3: CSVAGLAKNIQYF. As DNA, the CDR3 is TGCAGCGTGGCAGGGCTAGCCAAAAACATTCAGTACTTC.

This clonotype appeared many times. The chain joins TRBV5-1 to TRBJ2-7; TRBD1 matches 11 bases. The germline CDR1 and CDR2 sequences are SGHRS and YFSETQ. CDR3 length equals 14 residues. V lost 4 bases to trimming and J lost 3 bases; unmatched junction nucleotides: 3. CDR3 in amino acids: CASSQGQGVYEQYF. The CDR3 DNA reads as TGCGCCAGCAGCCAGGGACAGGGGGTCTACGAGCAGTACTTC.

This chain joins TRBV7-2 and TRBJ2-7; D not certain. The ends were cut back, 5 bases at V and 3 bases at J, with 14 bases in the middle. This CDR3 has 14 amino acids. The V gene's germline CDR1 is SGHTA and CDR2 FQGNSA. CDR3 bases: TGTGCCAGCAGCCCTTACCGGAGAAGCTACGAGCAGTACTTC. It yields the protein CASSPYRRSYEQYF.

The rearrangement joins TRBV29-1 to TRBJ1-1, with TRBD1 identical over 7 bases. Looked up from germline, CDR1 is SQVTM and CDR2 is ANQGSEA. The CDR3 has 14 residues. Trimming cost V 0 bases and J 4 bases; bases outside gene matches: 5. DNA of the CDR3: TGCAGCGTTGAAGATCTTAACAGGGGCACTGAAGCTTTCTTT. Protein sequence: CSVEDLNRGTEAFF.

This clonotype turned up a few times. The chain carries TRBV12-3 or TRBV12-4 and TRBJ2-3; the match to TRBD2 covers 13 bases. With 2 bases clipped from V and 9 bases from J, the junction kept 8 bases outside the gene matches. This CDR3 spans 16 amino acids. CDR3 sequence (DNA): TGTGCCAGCAGTTTAAGAACTAGCGGGGGGGCCGGGACGCAGTATTTT. Translation gives CASSLRTSGGAGTQYF.

The chain links TRBV5-6 to TRBJ1-2; TRBD1 is a possible D gene (5 bases). V was pared by 1 base and J by 4 bases, with 11 bases between. This CDR3 has 14 residues. Germline values: CDR1 SGHDT, CDR2 YYEEEE. The CDR3 coding sequence is TGTGCCAGCAGCTTGCGTAGGGGTCCCTATGGCTACACCTTC. Translating it yields CASSLRRGPYGYTF.

This chain connects TRBV20-1 to TRBJ2-5, with 11 nucleotides matching TRBD2. Germline values: CDR1 DFQATT, CDR2 SNEGSKA (reference sequence). Trimming at V came to 3 bases and at J to 5 bases, leaving 11 bases not matched to a gene. This CDR3 region has 16 residues. The CDR3 DNA follows: TGCAGTGCTAGCCTGATAGCGGGAGGGCCGGAGGAGACCCAGTACTTC. Encoded protein: CSASLIAGGPEETQYF.

This clonotype was seen only a few times. The J gene is TRBJ2-5, the V gene TRBV18; D not resolved. The CDR3 runs 15 residues. V dropped 6 bases and J dropped 4 bases, with 18 bases sitting between them. The germline CDR1 and CDR2 sequences are KGHSH and LQKENI. The CDR3 DNA is TGTGCCAGCTCCGTCACAATGGTCCGGACAGAGACCCAGTACTTC. It yields the protein CASSVTMVRTETQYF.

This clonotype was observed a few times. The chain joins TRBV28 to TRBJ2-7, with D perhaps matching TRBD1 or TRBD2 (5 bases each). Germline values: CDR1 MDHEN, CDR2 SYDVKM. Between the trimmed V and J ends, which lost 1 base and 4 bases, there was a span of 14 bases. This CDR3 comprises 15 residues. CDR3: CASSLLGESRYEQYF. The CDR3 DNA reads as TGTGCCAGCAGTTTATTGGGGGAGAGCCGGTACGAGCAGTACTTC.

The chain combines TRBV20-1 with TRBJ2-5, with D uncertain. The V gene lost 3 bases and the J gene lost 0 bases, with 8 bases spanning the gap. Germline-derived CDR1 and CDR2 are DFQATT and SNEGSKA (reference sequence). The CDR3 runs 13 residues. DNA of the CDR3: TGCAGTGCTAGTTCCCTGGACCAAGAGACCCAGTACTTC. As protein: CSASSLDQETQYF.

This clonotype was counted at least ten times. V usage is TRBV7-9 and J usage is TRBJ1-1, with 8 bases lining up with TRBD1. The CDR3 totals 14 residues. CDR1 and CDR2 (germline): SEHNR, FQNEAQ (reference sequence). J lost 2 bases, V lost 7 bases, and 6 bases had no gene match. CDR3 amino acids: CASTPTGVNTEAFF. The CDR3 nucleotides read TGTGCCAGCACCCCGACAGGGGTAAACACTGAAGCTTTCTTT.

This clonotype was detected a few times. This rearrangement joins TRBV3-1 to TRBJ2-2; D is unclear. This CDR3 has 11 amino acids. Germline loops: CDR1 LGHDT, CDR2 YNNKEL (reference sequence). V gave up 5 bases and J gave up 6 bases, with 4 bases separating them. CDR3 nucleotide sequence: TGTGCCAGCAGCGACCCCGGGGAGCTGTTTTTT. This encodes CASSDPGELFF.

The rearrangement links TRBV7-2 to TRBJ1-4; tentative D call: TRBD1 (5 bases). Germline V gene data show CDR1 as SGHTA and CDR2 as FQGNSA. V was trimmed by 2 bases and J by 8 bases, leaving 18 bases between them. The CDR3 sequence is 16 residues long. In DNA form, the CDR3 reads TGTGCCAGCAGCTTAATCTATCAGGGCGGGAGGGAAAAACTGTTTTTT. Encoded protein: CASSLIYQGGREKLFF.

This clonotype has more than one count but fewer than ten. The chain has TRBV30 and TRBJ2-3, with a tentative D call TRBD1 (5 bases). This CDR3 is 14 amino acids long. Trimming pared 5 bases from V and 0 bases from J, leaving 12 bases between. Germline CDR1 GTSNPN, CDR2 SVGIG (reference sequence). The CDR3 here is CAWGHGASTDTQYF. The CDR3 DNA is TGTGCCTGGGGTCATGGGGCCAGCACAGATACGCAGTATTTT.

V is TRBV14 and J is TRBJ2-7; TRBD2 agrees at 7 bases. This CDR3 has 14 amino acids. Trimming cost V 6 bases and J 3 bases; bases outside gene matches: 8. The germline CDR1 and CDR2 sequences are SGHDN and FVKESK. CDR3 sequence: CASSWSSGIYEQYF. The CDR3 DNA follows: TGTGCCAGCAGTTGGTCTAGCGGTATCTACGAGCAGTACTTC. Full variable domain (remainder filled in from reference TRBV14 and TRBJ2-7): EAGVTQFPSHSVIEKGQTVTLRCDPISGHDNLYWYRRVMGKEIKFLLHFVKESKQDESGMPNNRFLAERTGGTYSTLKVQPAELEDSGVYFCASSWSSGIYEQYFGPGTRLTVT.